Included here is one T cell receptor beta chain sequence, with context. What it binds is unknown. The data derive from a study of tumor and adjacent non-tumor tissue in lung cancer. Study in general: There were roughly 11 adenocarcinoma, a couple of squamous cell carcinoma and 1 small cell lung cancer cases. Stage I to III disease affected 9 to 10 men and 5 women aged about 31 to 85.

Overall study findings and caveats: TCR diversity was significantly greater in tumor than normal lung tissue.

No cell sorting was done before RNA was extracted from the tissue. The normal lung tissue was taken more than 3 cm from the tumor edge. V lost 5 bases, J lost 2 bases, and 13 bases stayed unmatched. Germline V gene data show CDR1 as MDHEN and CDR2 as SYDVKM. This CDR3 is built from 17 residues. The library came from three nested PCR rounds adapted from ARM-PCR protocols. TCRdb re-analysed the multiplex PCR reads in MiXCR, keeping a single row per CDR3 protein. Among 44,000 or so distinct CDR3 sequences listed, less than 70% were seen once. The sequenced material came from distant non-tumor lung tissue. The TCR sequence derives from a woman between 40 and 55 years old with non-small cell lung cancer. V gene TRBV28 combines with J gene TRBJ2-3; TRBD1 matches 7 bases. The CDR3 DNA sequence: TGTGCCAGCAGTCCGAGGGGGCTCCACCGTCACACAGATACGCAGTATTTT. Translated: CASSPRGLHRHTDTQYF.